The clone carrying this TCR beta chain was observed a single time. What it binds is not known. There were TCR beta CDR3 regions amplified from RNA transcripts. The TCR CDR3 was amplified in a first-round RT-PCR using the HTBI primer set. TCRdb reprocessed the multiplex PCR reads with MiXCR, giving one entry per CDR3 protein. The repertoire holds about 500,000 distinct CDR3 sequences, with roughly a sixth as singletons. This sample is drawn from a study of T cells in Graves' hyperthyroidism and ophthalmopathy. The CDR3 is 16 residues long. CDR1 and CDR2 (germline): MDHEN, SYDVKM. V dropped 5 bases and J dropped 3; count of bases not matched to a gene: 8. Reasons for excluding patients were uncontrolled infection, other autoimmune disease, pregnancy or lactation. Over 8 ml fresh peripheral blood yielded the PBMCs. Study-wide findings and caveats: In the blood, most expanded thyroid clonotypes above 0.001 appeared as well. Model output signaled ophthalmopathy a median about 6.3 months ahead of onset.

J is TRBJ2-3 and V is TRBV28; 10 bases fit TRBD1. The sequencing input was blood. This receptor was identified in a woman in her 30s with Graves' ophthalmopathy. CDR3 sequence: CASSPTGTGVTDTQYF. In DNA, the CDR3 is TGTGCCAGCAGTCCTACCGGGACAGGGGTAACAGATACGCAGTATTTT.